This T cell receptor (beta chain) was identified during a study of blood T cell repertoires in COVID-19. Study summary: T cells, B-cell-depleted T cells, or PBMCs provided the cDNA or gDNA that served as material.

Participant-reported clinical history was the basis for cohort assignment. Two negative PCRs, clearance, or symptom resolution had been documented for recovered Cohort 3 donors. Germline CDR1 LNHDA, CDR2 SQIVND (reference sequence). J lost 1 base, V lost 5 bases, and 4 bases had no gene match. The CDR3 length is 15 residues. As processed by the authors: Estimates of nucleated cell counts were drawn from the amplification of reference gene primers. The data were produced by immunoSEQ multiplex PCR, yet TCRdb's version contains in-frame clones alone and is incomplete. The DNA was the basis for D and trimming; V, J and clone size are from that table. The profile shows roughly 400,000 clones, 80% to 90% of them singletons.

The TCR sequence derives from a young man who had recovered from COVID-19. This rearrangement joins TRBV19 to TRBJ2-3, with 9 nucleotides matching TRBD2. Sequenced: PBMCs or T cells enriched from blood (not recorded which). The DNA for the CDR3 is TGTGCCAGTAGTTCCGTAGCGGGAGGCACAGATACGCAGTATTTT. This codes for CASSSVAGGTDTQYF.